The 27 T cell receptor beta chains reported below all come from one sample, sequenced in a study of technical replicates of blood from a few donors. Here immunoSEQ multiplex PCR was the method, and the copy in TCRdb shows in-frame clones only, minus some. The sample has 100,000 or so clones, about 96% seen once. What was sequenced was T cells isolated from PBMCs. The origin of the receptors is a human donor in good health.

V and J are TRBV6-5 and TRBJ2-4, with D possibly TRBD1 on 5 matching bases. The CDR3 has 16 residues. Trimming shortened V by 0 bases and J by 0 bases, and 9 bases separated the two germline ends. The germline CDR1 and CDR2 sequences are MNHEY and SVGAGI. The CDR3 reads CASSYSTATAKNIQYF. CDR3 bases: TGTGCCAGCAGTTACTCGACAGCCACAGCCAAAAACATTCAGTACTTC.

The chain combines TRBV5-4 with TRBJ2-7; the D gene is possibly TRBD1 (5 bases). From germline, CDR1 is SGHNT and CDR2 YYREEE (reference sequence). Trimming pared 0 bases from V and 0 bases from J, leaving 10 bases between. This CDR3 region has 15 residues. The CDR3 nucleotides are TGTGCCAGCAGCTTGGTACAGGCCAGCTCCTACGAGCAGTACTTC. As protein: CASSLVQASSYEQYF.

The J gene is TRBJ2-3, the V gene TRBV4-1; a possible D gene is TRBD1 (6 bases). Trimming stripped 1 base from V and 1 base from J, with 15 bases between. CDR3 length equals 17 residues. Germline V gene data show CDR1 as MGHRA and CDR2 as YSYEKL. DNA for the CDR3: TGCGCCAGCAGCCAAGGGGATGGGGGCTCACGCACAGATACGCAGTATTTT. It codes for CASSQGDGGSRTDTQYF.

The chain uses TRBV7-6 and TRBJ1-2; TRBD1 matches 8 bases. Germline V CDR1 and CDR2: SGHVS, FNYEAQ. The V gene end was trimmed by 4 bases and the J gene end by 4 bases; junction bases not matched to a gene: 2. The CDR3 sequence is 13 residues long. DNA for the CDR3: TGTGCCAGCAGCTCCACAGGGGGCTATGGCTACACCTTC. Protein sequence: CASSSTGGYGYTF. The full variable domain, in which reference TRBV7-6 and TRBJ1-2 provide the parts outside the CDR3, is GAGVSQSPRYKVTKRGQDVALRCDPISGHVSLYWYRQALGQGPEFLTYFNYEAQQDKSGLPNDRFSAERPEGSISTLTIQRTEQRDSAMYRCASSSTGGYGYTFGSGTRLTVV.

This chain connects TRBV11-2 to TRBJ1-1; D remains ambiguous. The CDR3 spans 12 residues. The germline V and J ends were trimmed by 4 bases and 4 bases, with 7 bases remaining between them. Germline lookup yields CDR1 SGHAT and CDR2 FQNNGV. CDR3 residues: CASSSSRTEAFF. The CDR3 DNA is TGTGCCAGCAGCTCCTCCCGCACTGAAGCTTTCTTT.

Concerning this clone itself: Other DNA variants within this sample encode the same CDR3. The CDR3 nucleotides are TGTGCCAGCTCACCAGGCGGCTACGAGCAGTACTTC. This sequence encodes CASSPGGYEQYF. The V gene is TRBV18, the J gene TRBJ2-7; no firm D call. In germline, CDR1 is KGHSH, CDR2 LQKENI. The V and J ends lost 2 bases and 3 bases respectively, with 5 bases between them. This CDR3 contains 12 residues.

The genes are TRBV5-1 and TRBJ1-5; TRBD1 is a possible D gene (6 bases). This CDR3 comprises 15 residues. Germline CDR1 is SGHRS and CDR2 is YFSETQ. Trimming stripped 0 bases from V and 3 bases from J, with 10 bases between. The CDR3 protein is CASSLATGSNQPQHF. CDR3 coding DNA: TGCGCCAGCAGCTTGGCCACAGGGTCCAATCAGCCCCAGCATTTT.

The J gene is TRBJ2-3, the V gene TRBV2, with D possibly matching TRBD2 (5 bases). This CDR3 is 17 amino acids long. CDR1 is SNHLY, CDR2 FYNNEI, per germline. V was trimmed by 6 bases and J by 5 bases, leaving 24 bases between them. The CDR3 protein is CASSPLGGLARGDTQYF. CDR3 coding DNA: TGTGCCAGCAGCCCGTTGGGTGGACTGGCTCGGGGAGATACGCAGTATTTT.

V usage is TRBV5-4 and J usage is TRBJ2-1; a possible D gene is TRBD2 (6 bases). The germline V and J ends were trimmed by 4 bases and 1 base, with 18 bases remaining between them. This CDR3 is 17 amino acids long. Germline assignment: CDR1 SGHNT and CDR2 YYREEE (reference sequence). CDR3 nucleotide sequence: TGTGCCAGCAGCGATTACTCGGGGGACTTATCCTACAATGAGCAGTTCTTC. It specifies CASSDYSGDLSYNEQFF.

V usage is TRBV7-6 and J usage is TRBJ1-5; no clear D. Trimming stripped 5 bases from V and 0 bases from J, with 14 bases between. The CDR3 is 16 amino acids. Germline V gives CDR1 SGHVS, CDR2 FNYEAQ. The CDR3 DNA reads as TGTGCCAGCAGCCCCTATCGGGGTACTAGCAATCAGCCCCAGCATTTT. As protein: CASSPYRGTSNQPQHF.

The chain recombines TRBV5-1 with TRBJ2-7; D perhaps matches TRBD1 (5 bases). The CDR3 is 13 amino acids. CDR1 SGHRS and CDR2 YFSETQ come from the germline V gene. Trimming took 5 bases from V and 5 from J, leaving 14 bases between them. CDR3 sequence (DNA): TGCGCCAGCAGGGTGGGGCGCGTTGACGAGCAGTACTTC. Its protein is CASRVGRVDEQYF.

The genes are TRBV9 and TRBJ2-4; possibly TRBD1 for D (6 bases). The V end lost 0 bases, the J end lost 0 bases, and 10 bases lay between the germline ends. The V gene's germline CDR1 is SGDLS and CDR2 YYNGEE. The length of the CDR3 is 16 residues. The CDR3 nucleotides read TGTGCCAGCAGCGTAGGGGGGCCACTAGCCAAAAACATTCAGTACTTC. Its protein product is CASSVGGPLAKNIQYF. The full variable domain, with the rest looked up from reference TRBV9 and TRBJ2-4, is DSGVTQTPKHLITATGQRVTLRCSPRSGDLSVYWYQQSLDQGLQFLIQYYNGEERAKGNILERFSAQQFPDLHSELNLSSLELGDSALYFCASSVGGPLAKNIQYFGAGTRLSVL.

The V and J genes are TRBV14 and TRBJ2-7; D is unresolved. The V end lost 6 bases, the J end lost 0 bases, and 12 bases lay between the germline ends. Germline CDR1 is SGHDN and CDR2 is FVKESK. The CDR3 is 14 amino acids. CDR3 nucleotides: TGTGCCAGCAGTGATCGGGTAGTCTCCTACGAGCAGTACTTC. Its translation is CASSDRVVSYEQYF.

The rearrangement joins TRBV5-4 to TRBJ1-4; 7 bases map to TRBD1. Trimming cost V 4 bases and J 4 bases; bases outside gene matches: 4. CDR3 length: 14 amino acids. Germline V gene data show CDR1 as SGHNT and CDR2 as YYREEE (reference sequence). The CDR3 reads CASSRTGLNEKLFF. The CDR3 coding sequence is TGTGCCAGCAGCCGGACAGGACTTAATGAAAAACTGTTTTTT.

This clone was seen a few times. The chain combines TRBV7-9 with TRBJ1-1, with D possibly being TRBD1 (6 bases). Germline CDR1 SEHNR, CDR2 FQNEAQ (reference sequence). V lost 6 bases and J 0 bases, leaving 14 bases between the germline ends. CDR3 length equals 15 residues. CDR3 loop: CASSFNRVMNTEAFF. In DNA form, the CDR3 reads TGTGCCAGCAGTTTTAACAGGGTGATGAACACTGAAGCTTTCTTT.

The chain uses TRBV6-4 and TRBJ2-1; 10 nucleotides line up with TRBD2. This CDR3 is 15 amino acids long. Germline trimming cut 5 bases from V and 7 bases from J; bases unmatched to any gene: 8. CDR1 and CDR2 (germline): MRHNA, SNTAGT. CDR3 nucleotides: TGTGCCAGCAGTCCTAGCGGGAGAATAGGGAATGAGCAGTTCTTC. Its protein product is CASSPSGRIGNEQFF.

The V call is TRBV9, the J call TRBJ2-1; D gene uncertain. The CDR3 is made up of 13 amino acids. V was shortened by 0 bases and J by 9 bases, with 10 bases between the two germline ends. Germline V CDR1 and CDR2: SGDLS, YYNGEE. The CDR3 DNA is TGTGCCAGCAGCGTAGCCAGTTCGGGTGAGCAGTTCTTC. This gives the protein CASSVASSGEQFF. The complete variable domain, with remaining parts taken from reference TRBV9 and TRBJ2-1, reads DSGVTQTPKHLITATGQRVTLRCSPRSGDLSVYWYQQSLDQGLQFLIQYYNGEERAKGNILERFSAQQFPDLHSELNLSSLELGDSALYFCASSVASSGEQFFGPGTRLTVL.

The V gene is TRBV4-1, the J gene TRBJ2-7; D gene unclear. V lost 1 base and J lost 2, with 12 bases in between. This CDR3 has 15 residues. Germline assignment: CDR1 MGHRA and CDR2 YSYEKL. CDR3: CASSQVINKAYEQYF. The CDR3 DNA reads as TGCGCCAGCAGCCAAGTTATAAACAAAGCCTACGAGCAGTACTTC.

V and J are TRBV5-4 and TRBJ2-7; D may be TRBD1 (6 bases). The CDR3 is made up of 15 amino acids. Germline CDR1 SGHNT, CDR2 YYREEE (reference sequence). The V end was cut by 4 bases, the J end by 0 bases, with 14 bases between. The CDR3 sequence is CASSRIRDTSYEQYF. The DNA of the CDR3 is TGTGCCAGCAGCAGAATCCGGGACACCTCCTACGAGCAGTACTTC.

This clone was seen a single time. The chain couples TRBV7-8 to TRBJ2-7; 7 bases agree with TRBD1. Germline V CDR1 and CDR2: SGHVS, FQNEAQ. This CDR3 has 14 residues. The J segment lost 0 bases and the V segment lost 5 bases, leaving 4 bases of the junction unmatched. In nucleotides, the CDR3 is TGTGCCAGCAGCCAGACAGGGAGCTCCTACGAGCAGTACTTC. Translated, it gives CASSQTGSSYEQYF.

This rearrangement joins TRBV5-8 to TRBJ1-6, with 7 bases aligning to TRBD1. Germline values: CDR1 SGHTS, CDR2 YDEGEE. The CDR3 spans 16 residues. After removal of 0 bases from V and 8 bases from J, the junction contained 8 bases not matched to a gene. The CDR3 DNA is TGTGCCAGCAGCTTGGGGACGGGACAGTGGCATTCACCCCTCCACTTT. It codes for CASSLGTGQWHSPLHF.

The chain combines TRBV2 with TRBJ1-1, with D maybe TRBD1 (5 bases). Germline V gene sequence: CDR1 SNHLY, CDR2 FYNNEI. This CDR3 comprises 17 residues. The ends were cut back, 6 bases at V and 1 base at J, with 21 bases in the middle. CDR3 amino acids: CASRLHPKTVSNTEAFF. In nucleotides, the CDR3 is TGTGCCAGCAGGCTCCACCCCAAGACAGTATCGAACACTGAAGCTTTCTTT.

The chain links TRBV5-6 to TRBJ2-7, with 7 nucleotides matching TRBD1. Losses at the gene ends were 4 bases for V and 3 bases for J; bases not matched to a gene: 10. Looked up from germline, CDR1 is SGHDT and CDR2 is YYEEEE. The CDR3 has 15 amino acids. CDR3 sequence reads: CASSPQDRPYYEQYF. CDR3 bases: TGTGCCAGCAGCCCCCAGGACAGGCCCTACTACGAGCAGTACTTC.

The chain joins TRBV6-1 to TRBJ2-7, with 10 bases identical to TRBD1. Germline trimming cut 4 bases from V and 4 bases from J; bases unmatched to any gene: 4. CDR1 is MNHNS, CDR2 SASEGT, per germline. The CDR3 totals 14 residues. CDR3 region: CASSGRDRGYEQYF. The CDR3, as DNA: TGTGCCAGCAGTGGTCGGGACAGGGGATACGAGCAGTACTTC.

The chain uses TRBV19 and TRBJ1-2; 8 bases are shared with TRBD1. The CDR3 runs to 16 residues. Germline V lookup: CDR1 LNHDA, CDR2 SQIVND (reference sequence). Trimming removed 4 bases from V and 8 bases from J; junction bases left unmatched: 15. This chain's CDR3 is CASSTTWTGFGVGYTF. In DNA form, the CDR3 reads TGTGCCAGTAGTACCACCTGGACAGGGTTCGGCGTCGGCTACACCTTC.

The chain links TRBV5-4 to TRBJ2-5; TRBD2 matches 11 bases. Germline loops: CDR1 SGHNT, CDR2 YYREEE (reference sequence). Trimming took 4 bases from V and 5 from J; bases not matched to a gene: 7. The CDR3 spans 15 residues. CDR3: CASSKLAGGQETQYF. The CDR3 DNA reads TGTGCCAGCAGCAAGCTAGCGGGAGGACAGGAGACCCAGTACTTC.

For the CDR3, the DNA is TGTGCCAGCAGCTCTAGCGGACTAGGCTACGAGCAGTACTTC. It specifies CASSSSGLGYEQYF. The chain couples TRBV7-2 to TRBJ2-7; 7 bases are shared with TRBD2. CDR3 size: 14 residues. The trim removed 4 bases at V and 3 bases at J, leaving 6 bases unmatched. Germline CDR1 SGHTA, CDR2 FQGNSA.